This entry is about one T cell receptor beta chain. The antigen is not known. Sequenced material consisted of expressed TCRB transcripts (all of the isolated RNA was reverse transcribed). Sequencing used immunoSEQ multiplex PCR; TCRdb keeps in-frame clones, though not all of them. The sample includes about 330,000 clones, approximately 11% of them seen just once. CDR3 size: 19 residues. J gave up 4 bases and V 4 bases, and 12 bases lay outside the gene matches. CDR1 and CDR2 from the germline V gene are LNHNV and YYDKDF (reference sequence). Sorting produced populations that all topped 98% purity. This specimen belongs to a study of beta chain features in type 1 diabetes. Study outcomes and limitations: TCRB CDR3s from Type 1 diabetes patients were moderately but significantly shorter in all four CD4+ subsets.

V usage is TRBV15 and J usage is TRBJ2-2, with 13 positions matching TRBD2. The receptor was derived from a woman under 40 in good health. Source material: naive CD4+ T cells from blood. This CDR3 is CATSNAGLAGIPSTGELFF. The CDR3 DNA reads TGTGCCACCAGCAACGCGGGACTAGCGGGAATCCCGAGCACCGGGGAGCTGTTTTTT.